This T cell receptor beta chain comes out of a study of blood T cell repertoires in COVID-19. Across the whole study: Italy, Spain and the United States were the sources of the convalescent and acute COVID-19 samples. From T cells, B-cell-depleted T cells, or PBMCs came the material, which was cDNA or gDNA.

This clone was detected a few times. The authors' processing: Researchers report that nucleated cell counts were estimated from reference gene primer amplification. Repertoires were generated with immunoSEQ multiplex PCR, while TCRdb's copy carries only in-frame clones and drops some. V and J calls and clone size are those listed in that table; D and trimming were worked out from the DNA. The sample holds roughly 140,000 clones; about four fifths are singletons and the top ten take around 6.8%. CDR1 is SGHVS and CDR2 is FQNEAQ in the germline V gene. The ends were cut back, 5 bases at V and 2 bases at J, with 16 bases in the middle. The CDR3 loop spans 16 amino acids.

This chain joins TRBV7-8 and TRBJ1-5; D is perhaps TRBD1 (5 bases). This TCR came from a human donor in a cohort sampled during active COVID-19. The source material was peripheral blood. The DNA of the CDR3 is TGTGCCAGCAGCAGAGACAGCCCGTGGGGCAATCAGCCCCAGCATTTT. Its protein is CASSRDSPWGNQPQHF.